This T cell receptor beta chain stems from a study of molecular identifiers for immune sequencing clone quantification. This CDR3 is 18 amino acids long. Looked up from germline, CDR1 is MGHRA and CDR2 is YSYEKL. TCRdb ran MiXCR on the PCR reads and lists one entry per CDR3 protein. The table has hundreds of thousands of distinct CDR3 sequences, approximately 24% seen once. A remark on this clonotype: A clone one base away is much larger, so this may be a read error.

The sequenced sample consisted of naive CD8+ T cells from blood, with Jurkat cell RNA spiked in. As to subset: FACS-sorted CD8+CD4-CCR7+CD45RA+ naive T cells. The origin of this receptor is a human donor in good health. Some libraries in this study had Jurkat cell RNA spiked in. The rearrangement links TRBV4-1 to TRBJ2-5, with 10 bases fitting TRBD2. The CDR3 spells CASSPGPGLAEYQETKYF. As DNA, the CDR3 is TGCGCCAGCAGCCCCGGACCCGGACTAGCGGAGTACCAAGAGACCAAGTACTTC.